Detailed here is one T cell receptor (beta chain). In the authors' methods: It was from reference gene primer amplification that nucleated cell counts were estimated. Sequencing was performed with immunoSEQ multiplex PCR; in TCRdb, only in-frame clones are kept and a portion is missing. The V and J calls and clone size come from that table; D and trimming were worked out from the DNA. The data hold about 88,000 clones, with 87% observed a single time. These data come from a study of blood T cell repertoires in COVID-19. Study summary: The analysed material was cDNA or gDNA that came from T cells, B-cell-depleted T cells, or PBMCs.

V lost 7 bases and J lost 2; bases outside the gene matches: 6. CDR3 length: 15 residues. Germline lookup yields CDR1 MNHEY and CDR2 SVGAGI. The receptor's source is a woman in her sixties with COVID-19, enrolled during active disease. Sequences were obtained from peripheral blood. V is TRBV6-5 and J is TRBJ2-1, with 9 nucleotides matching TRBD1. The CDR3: CASTGTGIPYNEQFF. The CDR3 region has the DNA TGTGCCAGCACCGGGACAGGGATTCCCTACAATGAGCAGTTCTTC.